This passage covers 21 T cell receptor beta chains from one sample sequenced in a study of Graves' ophthalmopathy and Graves' hyperthyroidism. Amplification of the TCR beta CDR3 regions used RNA transcripts (as template). After a first-round RT-PCR with HTBI primers, a second-round multiplex PCR was run. TCRdb used MiXCR to reprocess the multiplex PCR reads, holding one entry per CDR3 protein. This repertoire shows over 650,000 distinct CDR3 sequences, roughly two fifths found once; its top ten account for 3.3%. The sample taken for sequencing was peripheral blood. Receptors were obtained from an adult man with Graves' ophthalmopathy.

The rearrangement links TRBV29-1 to TRBJ1-1, with D perhaps TRBD1 (5 bases). Germline loops: CDR1 SQVTM, CDR2 ANQGSEA. The CDR3 consists of 10 residues. V was shortened by 8 bases and J by 11 bases, with 15 bases between the two germline ends. The chain's CDR3 is CSLVTGRAFF. The CDR3 DNA reads TGCAGCTTAGTAACAGGACGCGCTTTCTTT.

The gene calls are TRBV2 and TRBJ2-7, with TRBD2 identical over 9 bases. This CDR3 is 15 amino acids long. The junction had 3 bases not matched to a gene; V was cut back by 3 bases and J by 0 bases. Germline V lookup: CDR1 SNHLY, CDR2 FYNNEI. CDR3 coding DNA: TGTGCCAGCAGTGATCTTAGCGGGAGCTCCTACGAGCAGTACTTC. It yields the protein CASSDLSGSSYEQYF.

This CDR3 is CASVQDRPYGYTF. DNA for the CDR3: TGTGCCAGCGTACAGGACAGACCCTATGGCTACACCTTC. The rearrangement joins TRBV2 to TRBJ1-2; a weak D match, TRBD1 (6 bases). V lost 8 bases and J 4 bases, leaving 14 bases between the germline ends. The V gene's germline CDR1 is SNHLY and CDR2 FYNNEI. The length of the CDR3 is 13 residues.

Concerning this clonotype itself: Since no conserved phenylalanine or tryptophan closes the CDR3, a read error is the likely cause. The CDR3 protein is CASSQGPALGLAGSETQYC. CDR3 DNA: TGTGCCAGCAGCCAAGGACCCGCCCTTGGACTAGCGGGATCGGAGACCCAGTACTGC. The V call is TRBV10-3, the J call TRBJ2-5, with 12 bases fitting TRBD2. Trimming at V came to 10 bases and at J to 5 bases, leaving 23 bases not matched to a gene. The V gene's germline CDR1 is ENHRY and CDR2 SYGVKD. This CDR3 is 19 amino acids long.

The sample holds many counts of this clonotype. The CDR3: CAISSGQGGETQYF. The CDR3 nucleotides are TGTGCCATCAGCTCAGGACAGGGCGGAGAGACCCAGTACTTC. The chain uses TRBV10-3 and TRBJ2-5, with TRBD1 matching 8 bases. This CDR3 has 14 amino acids. Germline loops: CDR1 ENHRY, CDR2 SYGVKD. J was trimmed by 4 bases and V by 6 bases; bases with no gene match: 7.

This clonotype was seen ten or more times. This chain links TRBV29-1 with TRBJ2-2; TRBD2 aligns across 7 bases. Trimming took 4 bases from V and 1 from J; bases not matched to a gene: 3. The CDR3 totals 14 residues. Germline V gene lookup returns CDR1 SQVTM and CDR2 ANQGSEA. CDR3 in amino acids: CSVGLAVNTGELFF. The CDR3 region has the DNA TGCAGCGTTGGTCTAGCGGTGAACACCGGGGAGCTGTTTTTT.

As to this clonotype: A much larger clone differs from this one at a single base, so this may be a read error. The V and J genes are TRBV7-9 and TRBJ1-1, with 7 bases identical to TRBD1. Germline assignment: CDR1 SEHNR and CDR2 FQNEAQ (reference sequence). The CDR3 is 16 amino acids. V dropped 11 bases and J dropped 5; count of bases not matched to a gene: 20. CDR3 nucleotides: TGTGCCCTCCGTCGGGCCTCGGACAGGAGTAAGACTGAAGCTTTCTTT. It encodes CALRRASDRSKTEAFF.

The gene calls are TRBV5-5 and TRBJ1-3; 7 bases map to TRBD1. Germline V gene lookup returns CDR1 SGHKS and CDR2 YYEKEE (reference sequence). This CDR3 contains 15 residues. Trimming took 6 bases from V and 3 from J; bases not matched to a gene: 9. The CDR3 DNA reads TGTGCCAGCAATTCTAGACAGGGACATGGAAACACCATATATTTT. Amino acid sequence: CASNSRQGHGNTIYF.

Notes on this clonotype: The CDR3 end shows no conserved phenylalanine or tryptophan, and so a read error is likely. The DNA is omitted, as the CDR3 cannot be located on it reliably, and the CDR3 follows TCRdb's listing. The chain carries TRBV10-3 and TRBJ1-3; the D call of TRBD1 is as the table states it, not checked on the DNA. Ends included, the CDR3 has 8 residues. From germline, CDR1 is ENHRY and CDR2 SYGVKD. This CDR3 is CAISERGG.

Details on this clonotype: A read error may be the cause here, since a much bigger clone is one base away. The chain has TRBV7-2 and TRBJ1-6; D perhaps matches TRBD1 (5 bases). CDR1 and CDR2 from the germline V gene are SGHTA and FQGNSA. There are 15 residues in the CDR3. The CDR3, as DNA: TGTGCCAGCAGCTTAGATGGGGGATATAATTCACCCCTCCTCTTT. Its protein is CASSLDGGYNSPLLF.

CDR3 sequence: CASRLTGSTEAFF. The CDR3 region has the DNA TGCGCCAGCAGGCTTACCGGTTCTACTGAAGCTTTCTTT. The V call is TRBV4-3, the J call TRBJ1-1; no clear D gene. Germline loops: CDR1 LGHNA, CDR2 YSLEER. The CDR3 covers 13 residues. Trimming removed 6 bases at V and 5 bases at J, with 13 bases between.

The genes are TRBV5-6 and TRBJ1-2; D gene ambiguous. Germline V gene sequence: CDR1 SGHDT, CDR2 YYEEEE. Trimming left V 4 bases short and J 1 base short, with 20 bases between. The CDR3 extends over 17 amino acids. The CDR3 is CASSRSWVGVLNYGYTF. As DNA, the CDR3 is TGTGCCAGCAGCCGATCGTGGGTTGGGGTTCTTAACTATGGCTACACCTTC.

This clonotype was counted ten times or more. The V and J genes are TRBV6-1 and TRBJ2-5, with D hard to call. Germline CDR1 reads MNHNS; CDR2 reads SASEGT. The CDR3 contains 13 residues. The V gene lost 2 bases and the J gene lost 8 bases, with 12 bases spanning the gap. The CDR3 coding sequence is TGTGCCAGCAGTGAATTTGTTTGGTTTACCCAGTACTTC. It codes for CASSEFVWFTQYF.

CDR3 in DNA: TGTGCCAGTAGTACCCTTGAGCTGGTTCCCGGGGCCAACGTCCTGACTTTC. It is translated as CASSTLELVPGANVLTF. V is TRBV19 and J is TRBJ2-6; no definite D call. CDR3 length equals 17 residues. Germline CDR1 and CDR2: LNHDA and SQIVND (reference sequence). V was pared by 4 bases and J by 4 bases, with 17 bases between.

The chain carries TRBV10-3 and TRBJ1-6, with D perhaps TRBD1 (5 bases). The CDR3 totals 15 residues. Trimming pared 0 bases from V and 10 bases from J, leaving 13 bases between. From germline, CDR1 is ENHRY and CDR2 SYGVKD. The CDR3 DNA follows: TGTGCCATCAGTGAGTCGCCGGGGGAAAACTCACCCCTCCACTTT. Amino acids: CAISESPGENSPLHF.

Only a few counts were recorded for this clonotype. The chain links TRBV12-3 or TRBV12-4 to TRBJ2-5; D tentatively fits TRBD1 or TRBD2 (5 bases each). The CDR3 length is 16 residues. The CDR3 spells CASGSPGSGEGETQYF. In nucleotides, the CDR3 is TGTGCTAGTGGAAGCCCAGGGAGCGGAGAAGGAGAGACCCAGTACTTC.

The table lists this clonotype with many counts. This CDR3 reads CAISEGQSRGYTF. CDR3 DNA sequence: TGTGCCATCAGTGAGGGACAGTCAAGAGGCTACACCTTC. The chain recombines TRBV10-3 with TRBJ1-2, with a possible D match to TRBD1 (6 bases). CDR1 and CDR2 from the germline V gene are ENHRY and SYGVKD. The ends were cut back, 2 bases at V and 8 bases at J, with 12 bases in the middle. The CDR3 has 13 amino acids.

Notes on this clonotype: The germline gene is not matched at one end of the junction; a read error may be the cause. V usage is TRBV4-1 and J usage is TRBJ1-2; possibly TRBD1 for D (5 bases). The CDR3 spans 15 residues. Germline assignment: CDR1 MGHRA and CDR2 YSYEKL. CDR3 residues: CASSQTQGTNYGYTF. The DNA for the CDR3 is TGTGCCAGCAGCCAAACCCAGGGAACTAACTATGGCTACACCTTC.

The V gene is TRBV6-5, the J gene TRBJ1-1; D ambiguous. V lost 3 bases to trimming and J lost 6 bases, with 11 bases between them. This CDR3 comprises 13 residues. CDR1 MNHEY and CDR2 SVGAGI come from the germline V gene. The CDR3 sequence is CASSYLGSAEAFF. The CDR3 nucleotides read TGTGCCAGCAGTTATTTAGGGAGCGCTGAAGCTTTCTTT.

This clonotype came up many times. The chain joins TRBV13 to TRBJ2-5; D call uncertain. Germline assignment: CDR1 PRHDT and CDR2 FYEKMQ (reference sequence). The germline V and J ends were trimmed by 5 bases and 5 bases, with 9 bases remaining between them. The CDR3 is 12 amino acids. The CDR3 sequence is CASSQRPETQYF. Here the CDR3 DNA reads TGTGCCAGCAGCCAGCGTCCGGAGACCCAGTACTTC.

The chain links TRBV7-8 to TRBJ1-3; TRBD1 agrees at 10 bases. Trimming at V came to 5 bases and at J to 4 bases, leaving 2 bases not matched to a gene. The CDR3 is 14 residues long. Germline CDR1 is SGHVS and CDR2 is FQNEAQ. The CDR3 is CASSRDRGGNTIYF. The CDR3 bases are TGTGCCAGCAGCCGGGACAGGGGCGGAAACACCATATATTTT.